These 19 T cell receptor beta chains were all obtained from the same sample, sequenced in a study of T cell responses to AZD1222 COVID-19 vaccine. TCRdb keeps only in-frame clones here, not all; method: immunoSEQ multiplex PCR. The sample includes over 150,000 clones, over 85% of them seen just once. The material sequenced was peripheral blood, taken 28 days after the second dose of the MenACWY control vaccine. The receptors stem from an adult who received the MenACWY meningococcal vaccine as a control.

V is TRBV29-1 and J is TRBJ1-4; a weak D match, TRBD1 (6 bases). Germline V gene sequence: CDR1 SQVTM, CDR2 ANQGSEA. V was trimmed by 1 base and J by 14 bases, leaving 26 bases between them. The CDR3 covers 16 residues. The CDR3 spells CSVEVLPGRRGGTLFF. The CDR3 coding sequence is TGCAGCGTTGAAGTCCTACCGGGACGTCGAGGGGGAACTCTGTTTTTT. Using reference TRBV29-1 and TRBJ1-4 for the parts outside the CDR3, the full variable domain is SAVISQKPSRDICQRGTSLTIQCQVDSQVTMMFWYRQQPGQSLTLIATANQGSEATYESGFVIDKFPISRPNLTFSTLTVSNMSPEDSSIYLCSVEVLPGRRGGTLFFGSGTQLSVL.

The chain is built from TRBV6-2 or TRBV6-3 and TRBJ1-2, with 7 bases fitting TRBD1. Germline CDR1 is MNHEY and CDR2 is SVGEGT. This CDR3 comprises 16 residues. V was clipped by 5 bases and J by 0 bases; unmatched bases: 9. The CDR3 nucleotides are TGTGCCAGCAGTATGCGGACAGGTAGAACTAACTATGGCTACACCTTC. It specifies CASSMRTGRTNYGYTF.

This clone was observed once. The CDR3 nucleotides read TGTGCCAGCACCCTAGACGAGGGGTCTGGAAACACCATATATTTT. It translates to CASTLDEGSGNTIYF. The V call is TRBV7-6, the J call TRBJ1-3; D possibly corresponds to TRBD1 (5 bases). Trimming shortened V by 7 bases and J by 1 base, and 14 bases separated the two germline ends. This CDR3 contains 15 residues. Germline assignment: CDR1 SGHVS and CDR2 FNYEAQ.

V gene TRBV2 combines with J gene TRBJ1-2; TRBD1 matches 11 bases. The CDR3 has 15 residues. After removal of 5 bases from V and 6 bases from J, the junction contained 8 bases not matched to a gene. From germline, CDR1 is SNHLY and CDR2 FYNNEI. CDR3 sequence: CASSPGTGGRNGYTF. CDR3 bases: TGTGCCAGCAGTCCCGGGACAGGGGGGAGAAATGGCTACACCTTC.

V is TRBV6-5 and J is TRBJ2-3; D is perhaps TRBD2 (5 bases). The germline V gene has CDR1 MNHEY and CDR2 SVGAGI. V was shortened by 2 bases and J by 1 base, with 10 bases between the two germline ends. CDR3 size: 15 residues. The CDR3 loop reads CASSYIGIGTDTQYF. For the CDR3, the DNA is TGTGCCAGCAGTTACATCGGGATCGGCACAGATACGCAGTATTTT.

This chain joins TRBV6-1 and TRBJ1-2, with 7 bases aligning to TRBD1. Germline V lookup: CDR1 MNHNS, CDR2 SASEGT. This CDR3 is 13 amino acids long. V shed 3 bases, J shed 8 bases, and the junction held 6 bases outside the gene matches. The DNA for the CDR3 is TGTGCCAGCAGTGATGGGACAGCCAGAGGCTACACCTTC. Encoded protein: CASSDGTARGYTF.

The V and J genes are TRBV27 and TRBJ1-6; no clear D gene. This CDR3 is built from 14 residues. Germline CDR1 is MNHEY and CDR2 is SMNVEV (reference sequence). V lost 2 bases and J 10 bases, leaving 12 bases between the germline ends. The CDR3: CASSLEGYRSPLHF. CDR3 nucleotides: TGTGCCAGCAGTTTAGAGGGTTATCGATCACCCCTCCACTTT.

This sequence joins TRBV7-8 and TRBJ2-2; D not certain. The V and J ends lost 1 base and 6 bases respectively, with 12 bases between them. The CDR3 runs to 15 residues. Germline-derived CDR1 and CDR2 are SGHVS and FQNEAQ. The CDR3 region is CASSLVRAKAGELFF. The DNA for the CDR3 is TGTGCCAGCAGCTTAGTTAGGGCAAAGGCCGGGGAGCTGTTTTTT.

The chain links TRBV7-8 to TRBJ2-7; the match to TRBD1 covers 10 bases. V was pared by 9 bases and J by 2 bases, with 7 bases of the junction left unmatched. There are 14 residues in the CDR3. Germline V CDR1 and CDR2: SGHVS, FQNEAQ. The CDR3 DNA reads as TGTGCCAGTTCCCAAGGGACAGGGGCCTACGAGCAGTACTTC. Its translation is CASSQGTGAYEQYF.

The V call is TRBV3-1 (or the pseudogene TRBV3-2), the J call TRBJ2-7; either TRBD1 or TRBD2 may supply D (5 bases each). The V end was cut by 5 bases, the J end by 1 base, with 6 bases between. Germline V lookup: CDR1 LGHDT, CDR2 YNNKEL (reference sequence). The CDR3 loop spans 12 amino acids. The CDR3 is CASSEGSYEQYF. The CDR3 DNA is TGTGCCAGCAGCGAGGGGTCCTACGAGCAGTACTTC.

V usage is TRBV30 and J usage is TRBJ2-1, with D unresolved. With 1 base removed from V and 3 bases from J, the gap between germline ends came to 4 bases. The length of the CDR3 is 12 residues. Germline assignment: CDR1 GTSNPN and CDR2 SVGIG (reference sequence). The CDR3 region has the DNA TGTGCCTGGAGTGCCAACTACAATGAGCAGTTCTTC. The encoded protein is CAWSANYNEQFF.

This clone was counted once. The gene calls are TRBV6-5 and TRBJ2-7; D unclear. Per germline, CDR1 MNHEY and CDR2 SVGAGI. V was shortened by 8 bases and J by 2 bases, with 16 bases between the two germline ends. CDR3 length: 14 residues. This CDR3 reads CASARALRAYEQYF. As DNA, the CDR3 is TGTGCCAGCGCACGGGCCTTAAGGGCCTACGAGCAGTACTTC.

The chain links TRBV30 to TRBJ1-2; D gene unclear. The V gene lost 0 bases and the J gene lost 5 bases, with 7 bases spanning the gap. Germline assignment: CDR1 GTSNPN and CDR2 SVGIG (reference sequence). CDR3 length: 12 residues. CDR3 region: CAWSVRSYGYTF. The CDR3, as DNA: TGTGCCTGGAGTGTACGGAGTTATGGCTACACCTTC.

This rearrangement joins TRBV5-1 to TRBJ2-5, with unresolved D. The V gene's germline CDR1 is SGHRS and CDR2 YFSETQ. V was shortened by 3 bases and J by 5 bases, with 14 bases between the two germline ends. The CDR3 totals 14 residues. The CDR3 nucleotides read TGCGCCAGCAGCTCTATCCCAGACGGGGAGACCCAGTACTTC. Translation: CASSSIPDGETQYF.

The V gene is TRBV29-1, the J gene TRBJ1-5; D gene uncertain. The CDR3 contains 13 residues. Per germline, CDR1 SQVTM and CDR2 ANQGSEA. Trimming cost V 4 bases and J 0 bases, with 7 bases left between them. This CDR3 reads CSVAENSNQPQHF. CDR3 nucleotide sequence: TGCAGCGTTGCAGAGAATAGCAATCAGCCCCAGCATTTT.

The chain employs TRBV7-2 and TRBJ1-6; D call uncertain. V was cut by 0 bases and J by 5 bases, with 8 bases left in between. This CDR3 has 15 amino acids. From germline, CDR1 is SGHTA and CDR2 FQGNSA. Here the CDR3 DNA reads TGTGCCAGCAGCTTAGCGGCGGGGAATAATTCACCCCTCCACTTT. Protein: CASSLAAGNNSPLHF.

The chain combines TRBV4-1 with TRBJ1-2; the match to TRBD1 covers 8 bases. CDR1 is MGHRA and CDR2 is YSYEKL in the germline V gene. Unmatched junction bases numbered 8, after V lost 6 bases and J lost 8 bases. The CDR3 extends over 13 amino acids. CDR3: CASSQTGALGYTF. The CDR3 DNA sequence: TGCGCCAGCAGTCAGACAGGGGCCTTAGGCTACACCTTC.

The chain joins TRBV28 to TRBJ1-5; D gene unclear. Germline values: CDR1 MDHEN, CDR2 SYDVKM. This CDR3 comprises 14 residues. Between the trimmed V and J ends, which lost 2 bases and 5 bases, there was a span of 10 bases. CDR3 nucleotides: TGTGCCAGCAGTTTAACATCAGAATATCAGCCCCAGCATTTT. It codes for CASSLTSEYQPQHF.

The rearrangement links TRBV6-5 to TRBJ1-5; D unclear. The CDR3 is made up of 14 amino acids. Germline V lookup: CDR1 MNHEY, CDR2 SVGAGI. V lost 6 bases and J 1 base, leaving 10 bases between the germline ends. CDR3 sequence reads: CASRVDGSNQPQHF. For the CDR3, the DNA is TGTGCCAGCAGGGTCGACGGAAGCAATCAGCCCCAGCATTTT.